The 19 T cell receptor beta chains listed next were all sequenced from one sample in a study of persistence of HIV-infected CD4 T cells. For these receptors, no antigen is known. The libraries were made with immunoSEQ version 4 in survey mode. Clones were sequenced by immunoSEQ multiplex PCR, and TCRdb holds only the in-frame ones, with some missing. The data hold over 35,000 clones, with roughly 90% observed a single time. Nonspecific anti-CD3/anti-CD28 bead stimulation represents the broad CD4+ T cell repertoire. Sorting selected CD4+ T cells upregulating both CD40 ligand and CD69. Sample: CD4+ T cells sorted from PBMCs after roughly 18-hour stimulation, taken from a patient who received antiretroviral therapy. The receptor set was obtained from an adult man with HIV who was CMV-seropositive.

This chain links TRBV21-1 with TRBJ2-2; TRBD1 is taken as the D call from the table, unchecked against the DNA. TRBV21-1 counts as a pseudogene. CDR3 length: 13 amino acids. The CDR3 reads CASTGKGPGELFF. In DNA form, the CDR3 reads TGTGCCAGCACCGGCAAGGGGCCCGGGGAGCTGTTTTTT.

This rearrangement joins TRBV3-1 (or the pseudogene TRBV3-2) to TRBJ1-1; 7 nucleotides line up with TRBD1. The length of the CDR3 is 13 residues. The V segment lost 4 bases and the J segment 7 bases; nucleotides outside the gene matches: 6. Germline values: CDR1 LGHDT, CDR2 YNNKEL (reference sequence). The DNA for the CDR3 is TGTGCCAGCAGCCCAGGGGGACTCGGTGAAGCTTTCTTT. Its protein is CASSPGGLGEAFF.

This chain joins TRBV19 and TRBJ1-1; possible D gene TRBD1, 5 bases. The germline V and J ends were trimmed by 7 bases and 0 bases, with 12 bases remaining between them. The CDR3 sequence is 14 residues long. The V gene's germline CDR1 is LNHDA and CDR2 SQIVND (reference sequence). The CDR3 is CASKYDSLNTEAFF. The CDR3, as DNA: TGTGCCAGTAAATACGACAGTTTGAACACTGAAGCTTTCTTT.

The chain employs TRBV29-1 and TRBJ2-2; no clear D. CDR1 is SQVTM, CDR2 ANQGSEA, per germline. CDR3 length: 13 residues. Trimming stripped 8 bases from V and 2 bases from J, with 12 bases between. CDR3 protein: CSFEGRNTGELFF. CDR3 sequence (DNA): TGCAGCTTCGAAGGCAGAAACACCGGGGAGCTGTTTTTT.

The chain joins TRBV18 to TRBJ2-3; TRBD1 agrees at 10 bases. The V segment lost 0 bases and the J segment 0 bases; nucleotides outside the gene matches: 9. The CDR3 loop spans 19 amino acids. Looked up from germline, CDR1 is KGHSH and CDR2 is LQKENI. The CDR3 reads CASSPPKGQGTSSTDTQYF. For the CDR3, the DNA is TGTGCCAGCTCACCACCGAAGGGACAGGGGACTTCTAGCACAGATACGCAGTATTTT.

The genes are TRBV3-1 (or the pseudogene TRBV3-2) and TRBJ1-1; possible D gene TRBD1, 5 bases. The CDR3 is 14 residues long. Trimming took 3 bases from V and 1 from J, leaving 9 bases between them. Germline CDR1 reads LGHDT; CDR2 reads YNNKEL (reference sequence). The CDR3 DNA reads TGTGCCAGCAGCCATTATGGGGGGAACACTGAAGCTTTCTTT. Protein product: CASSHYGGNTEAFF.

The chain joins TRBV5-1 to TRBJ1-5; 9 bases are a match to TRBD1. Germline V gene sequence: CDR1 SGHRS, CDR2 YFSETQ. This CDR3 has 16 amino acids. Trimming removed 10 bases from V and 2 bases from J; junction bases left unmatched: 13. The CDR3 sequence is CAGPGTGTQGNQPQHF. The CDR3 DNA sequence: TGCGCCGGCCCCGGGACAGGGACACAGGGCAATCAGCCCCAGCATTTT.

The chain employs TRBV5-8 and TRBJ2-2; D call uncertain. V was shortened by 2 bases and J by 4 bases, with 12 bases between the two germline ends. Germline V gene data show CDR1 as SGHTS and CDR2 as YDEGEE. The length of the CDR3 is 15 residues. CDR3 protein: CASSLAPSSTGELFF. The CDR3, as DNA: TGTGCCAGCAGCTTAGCACCTTCTTCCACCGGGGAGCTGTTTTTT. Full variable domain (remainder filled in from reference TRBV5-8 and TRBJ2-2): EAGVTQSPTHLIKTRGQQATLRCSPISGHTSVYWYQQALGLGLQFLLWYDEGEERNRGNFPPRFSGRQFPNYSSELNVNALELEDSALYLCASSLAPSSTGELFFGEGSRLTVL.

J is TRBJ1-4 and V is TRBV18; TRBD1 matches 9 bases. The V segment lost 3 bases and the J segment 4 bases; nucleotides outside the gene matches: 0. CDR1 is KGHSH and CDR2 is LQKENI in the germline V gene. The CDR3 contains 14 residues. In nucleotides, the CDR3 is TGTGCCAGCTCACCGACAGGGGGTAATGAAAAACTGTTTTTT. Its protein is CASSPTGGNEKLFF.

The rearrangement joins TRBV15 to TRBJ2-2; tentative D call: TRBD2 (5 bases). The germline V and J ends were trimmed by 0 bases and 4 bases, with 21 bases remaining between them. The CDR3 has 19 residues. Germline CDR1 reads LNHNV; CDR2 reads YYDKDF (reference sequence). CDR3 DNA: TGTGCCACCAGCAGAGACCCCTTCATAAGGGAGATGCGCACCGGGGAGCTGTTTTTT. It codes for CATSRDPFIREMRTGELFF.

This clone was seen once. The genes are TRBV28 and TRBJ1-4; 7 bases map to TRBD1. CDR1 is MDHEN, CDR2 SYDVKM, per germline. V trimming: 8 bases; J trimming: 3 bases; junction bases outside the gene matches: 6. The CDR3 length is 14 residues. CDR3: CASGQGGANEKLFF. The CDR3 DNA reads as TGTGCCAGCGGGCAGGGGGGGGCTAATGAAAAACTGTTTTTT. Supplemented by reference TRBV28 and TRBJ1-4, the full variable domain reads DVKVTQSSRYLVKRTGEKVFLECVQDMDHENMFWYRQDPGLGLRLIYFSYDVKMKEKGDIPEGYSVSREKKERFSLILESASTNQTSMYLCASGQGGANEKLFFGSGTQLSVL.

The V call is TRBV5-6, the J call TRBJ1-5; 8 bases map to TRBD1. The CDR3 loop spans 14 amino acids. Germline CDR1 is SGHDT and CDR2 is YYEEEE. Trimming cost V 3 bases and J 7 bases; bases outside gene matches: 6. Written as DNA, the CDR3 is TGTGCCAGCAGCTCCGACAGGGGCGGACAGCCCCAGCATTTT. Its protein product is CASSSDRGGQPQHF. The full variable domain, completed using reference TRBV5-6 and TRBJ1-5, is DAGVTQSPTHLIKTRGQQVTLRCSPKSGHDTVSWYQQALGQGPQFIFQYYEEEERQRGNFPDRFSGHQFPNYSSELNVNALLLGDSALYLCASSSDRGGQPQHFGDGTRLSIL.

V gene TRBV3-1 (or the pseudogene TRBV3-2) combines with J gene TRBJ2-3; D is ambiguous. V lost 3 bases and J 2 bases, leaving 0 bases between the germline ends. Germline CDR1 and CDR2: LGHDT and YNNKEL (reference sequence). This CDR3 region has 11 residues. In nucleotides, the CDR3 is TGTGCCAGCAGCCACACAGATACGCAGTATTTT. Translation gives CASSHTDTQYF.

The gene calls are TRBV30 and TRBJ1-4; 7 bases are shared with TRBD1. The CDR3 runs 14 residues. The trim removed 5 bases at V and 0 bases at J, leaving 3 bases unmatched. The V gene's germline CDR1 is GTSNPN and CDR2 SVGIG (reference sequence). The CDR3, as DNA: TGTGCCTGGGGACAGGCCGCAACTAATGAAAAACTGTTTTTT. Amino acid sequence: CAWGQAATNEKLFF.

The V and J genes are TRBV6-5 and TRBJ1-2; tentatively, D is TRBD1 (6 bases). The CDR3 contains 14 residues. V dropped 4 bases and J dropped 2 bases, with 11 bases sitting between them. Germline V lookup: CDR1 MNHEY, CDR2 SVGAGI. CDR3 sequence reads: CASSSHRVNYGYTF. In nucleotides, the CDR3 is TGTGCCAGCAGTTCGCACAGGGTCAACTATGGCTACACCTTC.

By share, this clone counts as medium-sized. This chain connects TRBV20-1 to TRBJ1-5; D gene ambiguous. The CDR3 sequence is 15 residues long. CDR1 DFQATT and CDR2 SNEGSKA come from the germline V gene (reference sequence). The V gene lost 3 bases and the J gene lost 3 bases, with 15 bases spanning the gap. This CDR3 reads CSASLSGLPNQPQHF. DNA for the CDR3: TGCAGTGCTAGTCTGTCTGGGCTGCCCAATCAGCCCCAGCATTTT.

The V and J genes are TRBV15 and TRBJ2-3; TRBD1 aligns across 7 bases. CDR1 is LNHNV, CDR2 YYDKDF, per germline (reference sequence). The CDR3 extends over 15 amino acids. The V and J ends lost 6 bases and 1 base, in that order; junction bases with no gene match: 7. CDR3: CATSKGGIGTDTQYF. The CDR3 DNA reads TGTGCCACCAGTAAAGGGGGCATCGGCACAGATACGCAGTATTTT.

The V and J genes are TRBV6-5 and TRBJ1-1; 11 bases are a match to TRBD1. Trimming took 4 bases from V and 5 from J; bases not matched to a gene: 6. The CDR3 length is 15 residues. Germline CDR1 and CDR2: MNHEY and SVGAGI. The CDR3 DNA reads TGTGCCAGCAGTTTGGACAGGGGGCGAGAAACTGAAGCTTTCTTT. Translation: CASSLDRGRETEAFF.

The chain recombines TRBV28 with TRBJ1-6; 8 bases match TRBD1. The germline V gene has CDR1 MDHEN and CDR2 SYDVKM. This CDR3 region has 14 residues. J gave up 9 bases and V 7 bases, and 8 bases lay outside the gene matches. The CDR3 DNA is TGTGCCAGCACCTCGGGACAGGTGCTTTCACCCCTCCACTTT. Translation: CASTSGQVLSPLHF.